A selection of T cell receptor beta chains follows, all from one sample in a study of T cell repertoires in cytomegalovirus infection. TCRdb called the reads again in MiXCR, with one record for every CDR3 protein. Seen here are under 300,000 distinct CDR3 sequences, 17% observed once, and the top ten hold about 45%. The specimen was CD8+ T cells from PBMCs. These receptors were obtained from a human donor in good health (CMV status not recorded). Some clones in this sample may be carry-over from other donors' samples. Each CDR3 is given with its conserved first and last residue. D genes are given only for firm matches. Size is omitted from some rows. Given values are once, few, many or a class for expanded clones.

D,V,J,size,CDR3,DNA
.,TRBV6-5,TRBJ2-2,.,CASSYHSLNTGELFF,TGTGCCAGCAGTTACCACAGCCTGAACACCGGGGAGCTGTTTTTT
TRBD1,TRBV6-4,TRBJ2-1,many,CASSDSWTGDYNEQFF,TGTGCCAGCAGTGACTCGTGGACAGGGGACTACAATGAGCAGTTCTTC
.,TRBV24-1,TRBJ2-3,few,CATSDPATDTQYF,TGTGCCACCAGTGATCCAGCCACAGATACGCAGTATTTT
TRBD1,TRBV14,TRBJ1-2,many,CASSQGQYYGYTF,TGTGCCAGCAGCCAGGGACAGTACTATGGCTACACCTTC
.,TRBV6-1,TRBJ2-1,.,CASSELARGWEGDEQFF,TGTGCCAGCAGTGAACTTGCTCGCGGGTGGGAAGGTGATGAGCAGTTCTTC
TRBD1,TRBV27,TRBJ1-5,few,CASSPRDRGWNQPQHF,TGTGCCAGCAGTCCCCGGGACAGGGGGTGGAATCAGCCCCAGCATTTT
.,TRBV7-3,TRBJ2-7,many,CASSARGAGDYEQYF,TGTGCCAGCAGCGCCCGAGGAGCGGGCGACTACGAGCAGTACTTC
.,TRBV2,TRBJ1-1,.,CASSDRGQFPEAFF,TGTGCCAGCAGTGATCGGGGCCAATTCCCTGAAGCTTTCTTT
.,TRBV7-8,TRBJ2-5,many,CASSRAPGQETQYF,TGTGCCAGCAGCCGAGCCCCGGGGCAAGAGACCCAGTACTTC
.,TRBV2,TRBJ1-2,few,CANQGTVGGGGYTF,TGTGCCAACCAGGGGACCGTCGGCGGTGGTGGCTACACCTTC
.,TRBV5-6,TRBJ1-5,.,CASSLGGGPRNQPQHF,TGTGCCAGCAGCTTGGGTGGGGGGCCGCGCAATCAGCCCCAGCATTTT
.,TRBV29-1,TRBJ1-2,many,CSVPEGAGIGYTF,TGCAGCGTTCCCGAAGGGGCAGGGATTGGCTACACCTTC
.,TRBV6-1,TRBJ1-1,many,CASQLGGSTEAFF,TGTGCCAGCCAGTTGGGGGGAAGCACTGAAGCTTTCTTT
.,TRBV6-2/TRBV6-3,TRBJ1-2,few,CASSYFNAGTRFYGYTF,TGTGCCAGCAGTTACTTCAACGCCGGGACAAGATTTTATGGCTACACCTTC
TRBD1,TRBV6-1,TRBJ2-1,few,CASIGTGVNEQFF,TGTGCCAGCATCGGGACAGGGGTCAATGAGCAGTTCTTC
.,TRBV11-1,TRBJ2-7,many,CASSPPGNYEQYF,TGTGCCAGCAGCCCCCCGGGGAACTACGAGCAGTACTTC
TRBD1,TRBV7-9,TRBJ2-1,many,CASSFPSGQVEREQFF,TGTGCCAGCAGCTTCCCTAGTGGACAGGTGGAGCGTGAGCAGTTCTTC
TRBD2,TRBV7-9,TRBJ2-3,many,CASSLWSGGTEKTDTQYF,TGTGCCAGCAGCTTATGGAGCGGGGGCACAGAGAAGACAGATACGCAGTATTTT
.,TRBV19,TRBJ2-1,few,CASSVRTYNEQFF,TGTGCCAGTAGCGTCCGGACCTACAATGAGCAGTTCTTC
.,TRBV7-6,TRBJ2-5,.,CASSPAREETQYF,TGTGCCAGCAGCCCCGCAAGGGAGGAGACCCAGTACTTC
.,TRBV5-6,TRBJ2-1,.,CASRQTGIVHNEQFF,TGTGCCAGCAGACAGACAGGAATCGTGCACAATGAGCAGTTCTTC
.,TRBV27,TRBJ1-6,few,CASSYRWTGDNSPLHF,TGTGCCAGCAGTTACCGATGGACGGGGGATAATTCACCCCTCCACTTT
TRBD1,TRBV7-2,TRBJ2-3,few,CASSLRIGQGTTDTQYF,TGTGCCAGCAGCTTAAGAATAGGACAGGGAACCACAGATACGCAGTATTTT
.,TRBV6-1,TRBJ1-5,.,CASSGTTEIQPQHF,TGTGCCAGCAGCGGGACAACTGAGATCCAGCCCCAGCATTTT
TRBD1,TRBV27,TRBJ2-7,.,CASSYRGQGEQYF,TGTGCCAGCAGTTACAGGGGGCAAGGTGAGCAGTACTTC
TRBD1,TRBV4-1,TRBJ1-6,.,CASSHRTGGYSYNSPLHF,TGCGCCAGCAGCCATCGGACAGGGGGGTACTCCTATAATTCACCCCTCCACTTT
.,TRBV7-9,TRBJ2-7,many,CASSLRGRPYEQYF,TGTGCCAGCAGCTTAAGGGGACGGCCCTACGAGCAGTACTTC
.,TRBV6-1,TRBJ1-1,few,CASKGGLPFWTEAFF,TGTGCCAGTAAAGGAGGGCTACCTTTTTGGACTGAAGCTTTCTTT
TRBD2,TRBV6-2/TRBV6-3,TRBJ2-2,few,CASSYGLAGPTGELFF,TGTGCCAGCAGTTACGGACTAGCGGGGCCCACCGGGGAGCTGTTTTTT
TRBD2,TRBV4-1,TRBJ2-7,.,CASSQDHGTSLFYEQYF,TGCGCCAGCAGCCAAGATCACGGGACTAGCCTTTTCTACGAGCAGTACTTC
.,TRBV10-3,TRBJ2-5,many,CAISESETIPLKTQYF,TGTGCCATCAGTGAGTCGGAGACTATTCCTCTAAAGACCCAGTACTTC
TRBD1,TRBV20-1,TRBJ1-2,few,CSAGPGTGTSYGYTF,TGCAGTGCTGGGCCCGGGACAGGGACTTCGTATGGCTACACCTTC
.,TRBV24-1,TRBJ2-2,few,CATSDSDKYTGELFF,TGTGCCACCAGTGATTCCGACAAATACACCGGGGAGCTGTTTTTT
TRBD1,TRBV6-6,TRBJ2-7,.,CASSYPDRGTPYEQYF,TGTGCCAGCAGTTACCCTGACAGGGGGACCCCCTACGAGCAGTACTTC
TRBD1,TRBV13,TRBJ2-3,few,CASSLARQGATNTDTQYF,TGTGCCAGCAGCTTAGCCCGGCAGGGGGCCACAAACACAGATACGCAGTATTTT
TRBD1,TRBV10-3,TRBJ2-7,.,CAISDPDRDPFYEQYF,TGTGCCATCAGTGACCCGGACAGGGATCCTTTCTACGAGCAGTACTTC
.,TRBV5-1,TRBJ2-2,.,CASSAGRYTGELFF,TGCGCCAGCAGCGCGGGACGGTACACCGGGGAGCTGTTTTTT
.,TRBV11-1,TRBJ2-1,.,CASSLGRGGPSPDPYNEQFF,TGTGCCAGCAGCTTAGGACGGGGAGGTCCCTCCCCGGATCCTTACAATGAGCAGTTCTTC
TRBD2,TRBV9,TRBJ2-1,.,CASSVGGSYNEQFF,TGTGCCAGCAGCGTGGGAGGGTCCTACAATGAGCAGTTCTTC
.,TRBV20-1,TRBJ1-3,few,CSAAPPRYPGNTIYF,TGCAGTGCCGCTCCTCCTCGCTATCCTGGAAACACCATATATTTT
TRBD2,TRBV7-3,TRBJ2-1,many,CASSSGTLAGGPEDEQFF,TGTGCCAGCAGCTCAGGGACCCTAGCGGGGGGGCCTGAAGATGAGCAGTTCTTC
.,TRBV6-2/TRBV6-3,TRBJ2-7,many,CASSYTGVSYEQYF,TGTGCCAGCAGTTACACGGGGGTATCCTACGAGCAGTACTTC
.,TRBV7-2,TRBJ1-6,many,CASSSRANNSPLHF,TGTGCCAGCAGCTCTAGGGCAAATAATTCACCCCTCCACTTT
TRBD1,TRBV19,TRBJ1-5,many,CASINRGRNQPQHF,TGTGCCAGTATTAACAGGGGCCGCAATCAGCCCCAGCATTTT
.,TRBV11-3,TRBJ2-1,.,CASSPRGTSSYNEQFF,TGTGCCAGCAGCCCCCGTGGGACTTCCTCCTACAATGAGCAGTTCTTC
.,TRBV7-2,TRBJ2-2,many,CASSLDGVSGELFF,TGTGCCAGCAGCTTAGACGGTGTTTCCGGGGAGCTGTTTTTT
.,TRBV28,TRBJ2-7,many,CASSTPLFWPYEQYF,TGTGCCAGCAGCACCCCACTTTTTTGGCCATACGAGCAGTACTTC
.,TRBV29-1,TRBJ2-7,.,CSVESRVNYPYEQYF,TGCAGCGTCGAGAGTAGAGTGAATTATCCCTACGAGCAGTACTTC
.,TRBV7-2,TRBJ2-5,many,CASSIYLSVGLETQYF,TGTGCCAGCAGCATATATCTCTCTGTGGGGCTCGAGACCCAGTACTTC
.,TRBV24-1,TRBJ2-1,few,CATSDLGPSNEQFF,TGTGCCACCAGTGATTTGGGCCCTTCAAATGAGCAGTTCTTC
.,TRBV28,TRBJ1-2,few,CASSFPVGPRVDGYTF,TGTGCCAGCAGTTTCCCCGTGGGGCCCCGAGTGGATGGCTACACCTTC
.,TRBV10-2,TRBJ2-5,many,CASSAWDTLRGETQYF,TGCGCCAGCAGTGCCTGGGACACCCTCCGTGGAGAGACCCAGTACTTC
.,TRBV12-3/TRBV12-4,TRBJ2-7,many,CASSPFGGKAYEQYF,TGTGCCAGCAGTCCTTTTGGGGGGAAAGCATACGAGCAGTACTTC
.,TRBV7-3,TRBJ2-7,few,CASSLCFGRGCEQYF,TGTGCCAGCAGCTTATGTTTTGGCCGAGGGTGCGAGCAGTACTTC
.,TRBV15,TRBJ1-5,few,CATSSLGSNQPQHF,TGTGCCACCAGCAGCCTGGGATCTAATCAGCCCCAGCATTTT
.,TRBV5-1,TRBJ2-1,few,CASSLGFSNFDEQFF,TGCGCCAGCAGCTTGGGGTTTTCCAATTTCGATGAGCAGTTCTTC
.,TRBV7-2,TRBJ2-7,many,CASSLQDYPYEQYF,TGTGCCAGCAGCTTACAGGACTACCCCTACGAGCAGTACTTC
.,TRBV29-1,TRBJ1-1,few,CSVEGVAGNTEAFF,TGCAGCGTTGAAGGGGTGGCGGGGAACACTGAAGCTTTCTTT